The 30 T cell receptor beta chains below all came from one sample that was sequenced in a study of cytomegalovirus exposure and HLA in healthy donors. Measured with immunoSEQ multiplex PCR; TCRdb has only the in-frame clones, and not every one. The sample has more than 55,000 clones; 89% are singletons. The sequencing sample was made of PBMCs. All receptors come from a woman between 18 and 30 years old in good health and CMV-seronegative.

V is TRBV11-3 and J is TRBJ1-1; a possible D gene is TRBD1 (6 bases). V was shortened by 5 bases and J by 5 bases, with 18 bases between the two germline ends. The CDR3 has 15 amino acids. Looked up from germline, CDR1 is SGHNT and CDR2 is YENEEA. CDR3 residues: CASSPPGGGQTEAFF. The CDR3 DNA sequence: TGTGCCAGCAGCCCGCCGGGGGGGGGCCAAACTGAAGCTTTCTTT.

This clone was picked up one time. V and J are TRBV6-6 and TRBJ2-5; D possibly corresponds to TRBD2 (7 bases). V was cut by 3 bases and J by 4 bases, with 15 bases left in between. The germline V gene has CDR1 MNHNY and CDR2 SVGAGI (reference sequence). This CDR3 is built from 15 residues. CDR3 region: CASSYREGQRETQYF. The CDR3 region has the DNA TGTGCCAGCAGTTATAGGGAGGGACAACGAGAGACCCAGTACTTC.

V usage is TRBV7-8 and J usage is TRBJ1-2, with TRBD1 matching over 8 bases. The J segment lost 1 base and the V segment lost 1 base, leaving 11 bases of the junction unmatched. CDR1 SGHVS and CDR2 FQNEAQ come from the germline V gene. This CDR3 is 18 amino acids long. The CDR3 loop reads CASSLGGRGQTINYGYTF. The CDR3 nucleotides are TGTGCCAGCAGCTTAGGCGGCAGGGGGCAGACGATTAACTATGGCTACACCTTC.

Only a few counts were recorded for this clone. This chain connects TRBV2 to TRBJ1-6; 10 bases are shared with TRBD1. Germline CDR1 SNHLY, CDR2 FYNNEI. V dropped 4 bases and J dropped 9; count of bases not matched to a gene: 3. This CDR3 has 14 amino acids. Written as DNA, the CDR3 is TGTGCCAGCAGTGGAGGGACAGGGGCTTCACCCCTCCACTTT. Protein sequence: CASSGGTGASPLHF.

The chain recombines TRBV15 with TRBJ1-4, with D tentatively TRBD1 (6 bases). Germline CDR1 and CDR2: LNHNV and YYDKDF (reference sequence). Trimming left V 5 bases short and J 6 bases short, with 19 bases between. The CDR3 is 16 amino acids. CDR3 loop: CATSFRAGAAYEKLFF. CDR3 nucleotide sequence: TGTGCCACCAGCTTCCGGGCGGGGGCGGCTTATGAAAAACTGTTTTTT.

The J gene is TRBJ2-3, the V gene TRBV9, with D possibly TRBD1 on 6 matching bases. CDR1 SGDLS and CDR2 YYNGEE come from the germline V gene. Between the trimmed V and J ends, which lost 7 bases and 1 base, there was a span of 7 bases. There are 12 residues in the CDR3. The CDR3 coding sequence is TGTGCCAGCGGGGGCCGCACAGATACGCAGTATTTT. Its protein is CASGGRTDTQYF.

This chain links TRBV12-2 with TRBJ2-7; TRBD1 is the table's D call, not checked against the DNA. TRBV12-2 represents a pseudogene. The CDR3 covers 14 residues. The CDR3 DNA is TGTGCAAGTCGCCCCGGGACAGGGGCCTACGAGCAGTACTTC. Protein sequence: CASRPGTGAYEQYF.

This rearrangement joins TRBV10-3 to TRBJ1-3; 9 bases align to TRBD1. The length of the CDR3 is 15 residues. CDR1 and CDR2 from the germline V gene are ENHRY and SYGVKD. The J segment lost 1 base and the V segment lost 6 bases, leaving 4 bases of the junction unmatched. CDR3 nucleotide sequence: TGTGCCATCAGGGGACAGGGAAGATCTGGAAACACCATATATTTT. It encodes CAIRGQGRSGNTIYF.

The chain recombines TRBV27 with TRBJ2-1, with 8 bases fitting TRBD2. The V segment lost 10 bases and the J segment 5 bases; nucleotides outside the gene matches: 10. Germline lookup yields CDR1 MNHEY and CDR2 SMNVEV (reference sequence). This CDR3 comprises 14 residues. The CDR3 loop reads CATQRGPSNNEQFF. CDR3 in DNA: TGTGCCACACAGCGGGGGCCCTCTAACAATGAGCAGTTCTTC.

The rearrangement uses TRBV2 and TRBJ1-2, with D unresolved. V was pared by 3 bases and J by 3 bases, with 11 bases between. The germline V gene encodes CDR1 SNHLY and CDR2 FYNNEI. The CDR3 loop spans 14 amino acids. CDR3 DNA sequence: TGTGCCAGCAGTGAGGGTAGGGAGTACTATGGCTACACCTTC. Translation gives CASSEGREYYGYTF.

V gene TRBV2 combines with J gene TRBJ1-4; 7 bases align to TRBD1. This CDR3 has 13 amino acids. The V and J ends lost 11 bases and 5 bases, in that order; junction bases with no gene match: 8. Per the germline V gene, CDR1 is SNHLY and CDR2 is FYNNEI. The CDR3 loop is CAGQGVGNEKLFF. As DNA, the CDR3 is TGTGCCGGCCAGGGGGTGGGGAATGAAAAACTGTTTTTT.

This chain links TRBV5-1 with TRBJ2-3; 13 nucleotides line up with TRBD2. V was pared by 7 bases and J by 5 bases, with 13 bases of the junction left unmatched. This CDR3 contains 17 residues. Germline CDR1 and CDR2: SGHRS and YFSETQ. CDR3 in DNA: TGCGCCAGCTCCAGGACTAGCGGGAGTGCTGGAGGAGATACGCAGTATTTT. This codes for CASSRTSGSAGGDTQYF.

Here the CDR3 DNA reads TGTGCCAGCAGCTTGTACAGGGGAGGAAACACCATATATTTT. It yields the protein CASSLYRGGNTIYF. The chain has TRBV5-4 and TRBJ1-3, with TRBD1 identical over 7 bases. There are 14 residues in the CDR3. Germline assignment: CDR1 SGHNT and CDR2 YYREEE (reference sequence). Germline trimming cut 1 base from V and 4 bases from J; bases unmatched to any gene: 2.

The rearrangement uses TRBV6-5 and TRBJ1-2; 8 bases map to TRBD1. V gave up 7 bases and J gave up 2 bases; unmatched junction bases: 9. This CDR3 spans 15 amino acids. CDR1 MNHEY and CDR2 SVGAGI come from the germline V gene. CDR3 nucleotides: TGTGCCAGCACCTCCCCGACAGGGGTAAACTATGGCTACACCTTC. Its protein product is CASTSPTGVNYGYTF.

V and J are TRBV4-1 and TRBJ2-5, with 10 bases matching TRBD2. The J segment lost 5 bases and the V segment lost 3 bases, leaving 6 bases of the junction unmatched. The CDR3 is 15 residues long. From germline, CDR1 is MGHRA and CDR2 YSYEKL. CDR3 sequence: CASSQGAGGRETQYF. Here the CDR3 DNA reads TGCGCCAGCAGCCAGGGAGCGGGAGGGAGGGAGACCCAGTACTTC.

This clone was seen only once. The chain has TRBV2 and TRBJ2-5, with TRBD1 matching 7 bases. The CDR3 has 14 residues. Looked up from germline, CDR1 is SNHLY and CDR2 is FYNNEI. Trimming cost V 9 bases and J 1 base; bases outside gene matches: 8. The CDR3 sequence: CARSGTASQETQYF. CDR3 DNA sequence: TGTGCCAGATCCGGGACAGCTTCCCAAGAGACCCAGTACTTC.

The rearrangement uses TRBV30 and TRBJ2-7; 8 bases fit TRBD2. Germline lookup yields CDR1 GTSNPN and CDR2 SVGIG (reference sequence). J was trimmed by 0 bases and V by 5 bases; bases with no gene match: 9. This CDR3 comprises 15 residues. Here the CDR3 DNA reads TGTGCCTGGGCCGGCCGGGGGGGAGGCTCCTACGAGCAGTACTTC. Translation: CAWAGRGGGSYEQYF.

The CDR3 spells CASSSGDRLGQYF. The CDR3 nucleotides are TGTGCCAGCAGCTCAGGGGACAGGCTGGGGCAGTACTTC. V gene TRBV11-2 combines with J gene TRBJ2-7; 8 positions match TRBD1. V gave up 4 bases and J gave up 9 bases; unmatched junction bases: 8. The CDR3 extends over 13 amino acids. Per germline, CDR1 SGHAT and CDR2 FQNNGV.

The V call is TRBV27, the J call TRBJ2-1; tentatively, D is TRBD2 (6 bases). The CDR3 is 19 amino acids. The V end was cut by 0 bases, the J end by 8 bases, with 26 bases between. The germline V gene has CDR1 MNHEY and CDR2 SMNVEV (reference sequence). Written as DNA, the CDR3 is TGTGCCAGCAGTTTATCCCCCCTCCGGTTTGTCGGGAGTATCGATGAGCAGTTCTTC. Residues: CASSLSPLRFVGSIDEQFF.

The chain carries TRBV19 and TRBJ2-7; 7 bases match TRBD1. V shed 5 bases, J shed 5 bases, and the junction held 3 bases outside the gene matches. Germline values: CDR1 LNHDA, CDR2 SQIVND (reference sequence). This CDR3 has 12 residues. The chain's CDR3 is CASSPQGDEQYF. In DNA, the CDR3 is TGTGCCAGTAGTCCTCAGGGGGACGAGCAGTACTTC.

The chain is built from TRBV15 and TRBJ1-1; TRBD1 aligns across 9 bases. Germline trimming cut 2 bases from V and 5 bases from J; bases unmatched to any gene: 6. Per the germline V gene, CDR1 is LNHNV and CDR2 is YYDKDF (reference sequence). The CDR3 extends over 15 amino acids. The CDR3 nucleotides read TGTGCCACCAGCAGATCCGACAGGGGGTTGACTGAAGCTTTCTTT. As protein: CATSRSDRGLTEAFF.

The V call is TRBV28, the J call TRBJ2-2; D is ambiguous. CDR3 length: 17 residues. The V end was cut by 5 bases, the J end by 6 bases, with 22 bases between. Germline CDR1 is MDHEN and CDR2 is SYDVKM. CDR3 DNA: TGTGCCAGCAGTCCGTGGGCAAGGATCGTCGCCTCCGGGGAGCTGTTTTTT. This codes for CASSPWARIVASGELFF.

V and J are TRBV30 and TRBJ2-7; 10 nucleotides align to TRBD2. Germline trimming cut 2 bases from V and 6 bases from J; bases unmatched to any gene: 13. Per the germline V gene, CDR1 is GTSNPN and CDR2 is SVGIG (reference sequence). This CDR3 is built from 16 residues. The CDR3 DNA reads as TGTGCCTGGAGTCGGACGCGCGGACTAGCGGCATCCGAGCAGTACTTC. Translation gives CAWSRTRGLAASEQYF.

The chain is built from TRBV29-1 and TRBJ1-5; D unresolved. Between the trimmed V and J ends, which lost 6 bases and 0 bases, there was a span of 12 bases. CDR1 is SQVTM and CDR2 is ANQGSEA in the germline V gene. This CDR3 is built from 14 residues. The CDR3 spells CSVASGLSNQPQHF. The CDR3 DNA reads TGCAGCGTGGCTAGCGGCCTTAGCAATCAGCCCCAGCATTTT.

V usage is TRBV5-4 and J usage is TRBJ1-4; 10 nucleotides align to TRBD1. The CDR3 extends over 17 amino acids. V was clipped by 3 bases and J by 7 bases; unmatched bases: 12. Germline values: CDR1 SGHNT, CDR2 YYREEE (reference sequence). CDR3 DNA sequence: TGTGCCAGCAGCTCAGACAGGGGGCAGATGCGTAGTGAAAAACTGTTTTTT. It translates to CASSSDRGQMRSEKLFF.

This clone was recorded once. The J gene is TRBJ1-1, the V gene TRBV4-1; 7 bases line up with TRBD1. Trimming took 3 bases from V and 1 from J; bases not matched to a gene: 5. The CDR3 has 15 residues. Germline V gene sequence: CDR1 MGHRA, CDR2 YSYEKL. The chain's CDR3 is CASSQGTGENTEAFF. CDR3 nucleotides: TGCGCCAGCAGCCAGGGTACAGGGGAGAACACTGAAGCTTTCTTT.

The chain combines TRBV28 with TRBJ2-1; D uncertain. The CDR3 length is 13 residues. Germline-derived CDR1 and CDR2 are MDHEN and SYDVKM. Trimming shortened V by 2 bases and J by 1 base, and 3 bases separated the two germline ends. The CDR3 is CASSLESYNEQFF. The CDR3 bases are TGTGCCAGCAGTTTAGAGTCCTACAATGAGCAGTTCTTC.

This clone was detected only once. The chain recombines TRBV5-1 with TRBJ2-6; TRBD1 agrees at 7 bases. The CDR3 extends over 17 amino acids. With 4 bases clipped from V and 2 bases from J, the junction kept 9 bases outside the gene matches. Germline CDR1 reads SGHRS; CDR2 reads YFSETQ. CDR3 bases: TGCGCCAGCAGCAGGGGGACAGCGAACACTGGGGCCAACGTCCTGACTTTC. Protein sequence: CASSRGTANTGANVLTF.

The CDR3 spells CATSRGTRSNQPQHF. The CDR3 region has the DNA TGTGCCACCAGCAGGGGGACACGGAGCAATCAGCCCCAGCATTTT. The chain joins TRBV15 to TRBJ1-5, with a possible D match to TRBD1 (6 bases). Looked up from germline, CDR1 is LNHNV and CDR2 is YYDKDF (reference sequence). The germline V and J ends were trimmed by 3 bases and 1 base, with 10 bases remaining between them. The CDR3 extends over 15 amino acids.

V gene TRBV5-4 combines with J gene TRBJ2-7; no definite D call. V was clipped by 4 bases and J by 2 bases, with 16 bases between them. This CDR3 is 15 amino acids long. Germline loops: CDR1 SGHNT, CDR2 YYREEE (reference sequence). The CDR3 here is CASSQAGSSAYEQYF. The DNA for the CDR3 is TGTGCCAGCAGCCAAGCAGGATCGTCAGCCTACGAGCAGTACTTC.